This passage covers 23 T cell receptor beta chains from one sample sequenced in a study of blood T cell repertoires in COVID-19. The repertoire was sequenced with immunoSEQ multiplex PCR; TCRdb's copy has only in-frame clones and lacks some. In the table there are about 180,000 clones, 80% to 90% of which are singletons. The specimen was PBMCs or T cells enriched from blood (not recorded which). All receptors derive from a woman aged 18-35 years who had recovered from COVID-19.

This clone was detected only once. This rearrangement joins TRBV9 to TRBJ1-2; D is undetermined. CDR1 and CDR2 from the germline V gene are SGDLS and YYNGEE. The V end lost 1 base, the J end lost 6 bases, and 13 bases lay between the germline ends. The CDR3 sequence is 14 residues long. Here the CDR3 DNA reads TGTGCCAGCAGCGTATCGGGTAGTGCGGATGGCTACACCTTC. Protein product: CASSVSGSADGYTF.

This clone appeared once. The CDR3 DNA reads TGTGCCAGCAGCTTCGCCGTAGCGGGGGGTTTCAATGAGCAGTTCTTC. Protein product: CASSFAVAGGFNEQFF. The chain employs TRBV7-2 and TRBJ2-1, with 10 bases aligning to TRBD2. CDR1 SGHTA and CDR2 FQGNSA come from the germline V gene. CDR3 length: 16 residues. The trim removed 3 bases at V and 6 bases at J, leaving 8 bases unmatched. The whole variable domain, filled in from reference TRBV7-2 and TRBJ2-1, reads GAGVSQSPSNKVTEKGKDVELRCDPISGHTALYWYRQSLGQGLEFLIYFQGNSAPDKSGLPSDRFSAERTGGSVSTLTIQRTQQEDSAVYLCASSFAVAGGFNEQFFGPGTRLTVL.

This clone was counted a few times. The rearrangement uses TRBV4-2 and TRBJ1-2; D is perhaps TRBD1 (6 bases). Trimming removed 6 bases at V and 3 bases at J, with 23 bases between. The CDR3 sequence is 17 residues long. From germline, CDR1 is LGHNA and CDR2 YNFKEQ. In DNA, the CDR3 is TGTGCCAGCAGACGTGAGGGCAGGGGAGAAAATCACTATGGCTACACCTTC. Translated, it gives CASRREGRGENHYGYTF.

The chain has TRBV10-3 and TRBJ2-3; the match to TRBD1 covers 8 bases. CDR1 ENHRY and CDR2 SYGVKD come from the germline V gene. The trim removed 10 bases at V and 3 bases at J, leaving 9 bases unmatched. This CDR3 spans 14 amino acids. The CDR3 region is CATVEQGVTDTQYF. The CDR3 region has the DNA TGTGCCACTGTAGAACAGGGGGTGACAGATACGCAGTATTTT.

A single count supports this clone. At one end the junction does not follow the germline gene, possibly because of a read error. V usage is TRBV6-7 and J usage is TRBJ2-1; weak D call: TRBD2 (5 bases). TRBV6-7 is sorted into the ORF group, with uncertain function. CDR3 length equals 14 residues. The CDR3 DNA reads TGTGCCAGCAGAAAGGAACTAGTCTACGATGAGCAGTTCTTC. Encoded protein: CASRKELVYDEQFF.

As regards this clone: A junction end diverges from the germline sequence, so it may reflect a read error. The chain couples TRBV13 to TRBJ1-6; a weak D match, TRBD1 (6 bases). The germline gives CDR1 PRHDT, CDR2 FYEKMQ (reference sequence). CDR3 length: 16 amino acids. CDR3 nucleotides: TGTGCCAGCAGCCTAGGGGGGAGCTCCTATAATTCACCCCTCCACTTT. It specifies CASSLGGSSYNSPLHF. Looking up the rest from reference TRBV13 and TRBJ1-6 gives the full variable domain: AAGVIQSPRHLIKEKRETATLKCYPIPRHDTVYWYQQGPGQDPQFLISFYEKMQSDKGSIPDRFSAQQFSDYHSELNMSSLELGDSALYFCASSLGGSSYNSPLHFGNGTRLTVT.

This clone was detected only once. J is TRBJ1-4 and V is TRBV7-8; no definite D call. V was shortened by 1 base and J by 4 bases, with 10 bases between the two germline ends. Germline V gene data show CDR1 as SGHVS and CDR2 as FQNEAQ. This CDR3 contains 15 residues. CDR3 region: CASSLGRTLNEKLFF. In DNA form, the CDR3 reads TGTGCCAGCAGCTTAGGGAGGACGCTTAATGAAAAACTGTTTTTT.

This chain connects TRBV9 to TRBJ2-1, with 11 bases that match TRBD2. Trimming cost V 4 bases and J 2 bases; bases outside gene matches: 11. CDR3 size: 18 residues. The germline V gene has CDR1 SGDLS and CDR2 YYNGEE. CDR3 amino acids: CASSLIAGGPQTYNEQFF. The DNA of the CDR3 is TGTGCCAGCAGCCTTATAGCGGGAGGGCCCCAAACCTACAATGAGCAGTTCTTC.

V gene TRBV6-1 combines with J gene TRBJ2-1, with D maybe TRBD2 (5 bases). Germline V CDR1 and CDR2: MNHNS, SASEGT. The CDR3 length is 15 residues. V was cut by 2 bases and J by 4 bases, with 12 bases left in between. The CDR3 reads CASSEKRLGYNEQFF. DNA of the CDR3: TGTGCCAGCAGTGAAAAGCGGTTGGGTTACAATGAGCAGTTCTTC.

CDR3 coding DNA: TGTGCCAGTAGTCTCGGACAGGGGGCCTACGAGCAGTACTTC. Protein: CASSLGQGAYEQYF. J is TRBJ2-7 and V is TRBV19; 10 bases are a match to TRBD1. Trimming cost V 5 bases and J 2 bases; bases outside gene matches: 3. Germline V gene lookup returns CDR1 LNHDA and CDR2 SQIVND (reference sequence). The CDR3 consists of 14 residues.

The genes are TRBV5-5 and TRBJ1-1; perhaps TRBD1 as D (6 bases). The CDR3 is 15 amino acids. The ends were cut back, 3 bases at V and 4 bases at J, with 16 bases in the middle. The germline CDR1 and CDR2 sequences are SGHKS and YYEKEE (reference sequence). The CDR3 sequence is CASSSIIQGTTEAFF. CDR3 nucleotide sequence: TGTGCCAGCAGCTCGATAATACAGGGTACCACTGAAGCTTTCTTT.

The CDR3 nucleotides read TGTGCCAGCAGAGGAGGGCTTAATCAGCCCCAGCATTTT. Translated: CASRGGLNQPQHF. J is TRBJ1-5 and V is TRBV6-5, with D hard to call. The CDR3 has 13 amino acids. Trimming took off 6 bases at V and 4 bases at J, with 10 bases between the two ends. The germline CDR1 and CDR2 sequences are MNHEY and SVGAGI.

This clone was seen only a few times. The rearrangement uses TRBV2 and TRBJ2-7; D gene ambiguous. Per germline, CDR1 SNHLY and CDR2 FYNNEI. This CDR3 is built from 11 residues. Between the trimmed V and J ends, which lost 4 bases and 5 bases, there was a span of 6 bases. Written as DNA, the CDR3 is TGTGCCAGCAGTGGAACGGACGAGCAGTACTTC. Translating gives CASSGTDEQYF. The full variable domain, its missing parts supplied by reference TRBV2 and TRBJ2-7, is EPEVTQTPSHQVTQMGQEVILRCVPISNHLYFYWYRQILGQKVEFLVSFYNNEISEKSEIFDDQFSVERPDGSNFTLKIRSTKLEDSAMYFCASSGTDEQYFGPGTRLTVT.

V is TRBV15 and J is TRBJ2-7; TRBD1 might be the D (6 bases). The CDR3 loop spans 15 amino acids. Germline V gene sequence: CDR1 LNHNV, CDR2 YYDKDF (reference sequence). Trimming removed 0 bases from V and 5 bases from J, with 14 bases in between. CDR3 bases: TGTGCCACCAGCAGAGATCCAGGGGCCGGGAACGAGCAGTACTTC. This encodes CATSRDPGAGNEQYF.

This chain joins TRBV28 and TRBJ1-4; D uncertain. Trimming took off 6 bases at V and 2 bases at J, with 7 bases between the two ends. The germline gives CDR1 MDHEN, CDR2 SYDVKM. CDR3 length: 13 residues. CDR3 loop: CASRENTNEKLFF. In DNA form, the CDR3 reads TGTGCCAGCAGGGAGAATACTAATGAAAAACTGTTTTTT.

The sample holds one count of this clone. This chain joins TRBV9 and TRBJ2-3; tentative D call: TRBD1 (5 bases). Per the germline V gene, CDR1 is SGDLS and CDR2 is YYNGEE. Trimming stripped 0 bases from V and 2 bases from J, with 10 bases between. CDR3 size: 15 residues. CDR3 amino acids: CASSVGQQPTDTQYF. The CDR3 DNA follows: TGTGCCAGCAGCGTAGGACAGCAACCCACAGATACGCAGTATTTT.

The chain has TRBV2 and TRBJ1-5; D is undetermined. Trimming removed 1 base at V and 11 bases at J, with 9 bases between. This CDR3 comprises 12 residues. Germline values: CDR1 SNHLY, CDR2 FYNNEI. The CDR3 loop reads CASSEGQWSQHF. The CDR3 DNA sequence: TGTGCCAGCAGTGAAGGTCAGTGGTCCCAGCATTTT. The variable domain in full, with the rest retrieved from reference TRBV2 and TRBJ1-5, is EPEVTQTPSHQVTQMGQEVILRCVPISNHLYFYWYRQILGQKVEFLVSFYNNEISEKSEIFDDQFSVERPDGSNFTLKIRSTKLEDSAMYFCASSEGQWSQHFGDGTRLSIL.

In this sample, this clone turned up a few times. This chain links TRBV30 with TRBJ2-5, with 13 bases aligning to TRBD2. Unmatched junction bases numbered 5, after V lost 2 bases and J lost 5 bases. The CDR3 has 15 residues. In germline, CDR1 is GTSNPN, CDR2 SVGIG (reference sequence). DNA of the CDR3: TGTGCCTGGAGTCCCGGACTAGCGGGAGCTGAGACCCAGTACTTC. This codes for CAWSPGLAGAETQYF.

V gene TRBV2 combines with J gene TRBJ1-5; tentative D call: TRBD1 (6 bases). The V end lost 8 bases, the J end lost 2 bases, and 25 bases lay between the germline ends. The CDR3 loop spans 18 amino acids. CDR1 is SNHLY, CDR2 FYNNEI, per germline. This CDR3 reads CASCGGPGREGGNQPQHF. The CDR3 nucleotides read TGTGCCAGCTGTGGGGGTCCTGGCCGGGAGGGGGGCAATCAGCCCCAGCATTTT.

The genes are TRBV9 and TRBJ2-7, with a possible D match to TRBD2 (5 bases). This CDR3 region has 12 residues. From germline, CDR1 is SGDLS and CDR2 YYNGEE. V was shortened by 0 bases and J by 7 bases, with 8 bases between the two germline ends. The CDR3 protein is CASSVDGSEQYF. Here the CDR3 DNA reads TGTGCCAGCAGCGTAGATGGGAGTGAGCAGTACTTC.

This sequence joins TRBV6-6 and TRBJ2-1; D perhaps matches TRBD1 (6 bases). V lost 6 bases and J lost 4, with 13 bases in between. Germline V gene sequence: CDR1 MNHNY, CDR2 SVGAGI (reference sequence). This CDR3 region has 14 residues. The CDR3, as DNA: TGTGCCAGCAGCCCAGTTGGACAGTACAATGAGCAGTTCTTC. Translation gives CASSPVGQYNEQFF.

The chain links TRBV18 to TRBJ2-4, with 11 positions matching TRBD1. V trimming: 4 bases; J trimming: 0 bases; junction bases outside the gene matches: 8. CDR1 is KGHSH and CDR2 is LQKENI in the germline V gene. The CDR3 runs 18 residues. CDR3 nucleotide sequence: TGTGCCAGCTCACAAGGACAGGGGGCGAGATTAGCCAAAAACATTCAGTACTTC. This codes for CASSQGQGARLAKNIQYF.

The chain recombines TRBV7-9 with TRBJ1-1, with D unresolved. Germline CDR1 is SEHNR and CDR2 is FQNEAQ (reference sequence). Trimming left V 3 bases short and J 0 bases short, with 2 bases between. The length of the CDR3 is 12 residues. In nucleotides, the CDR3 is TGTGCCAGCAGCTTCTTGAACACTGAAGCTTTCTTT. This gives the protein CASSFLNTEAFF.